This T cell receptor (beta chain) comes out of a study of cytomegalovirus exposure and HLA in healthy donors. Study-wide background: Roughly 85 million unique TCRs from HLA-typed donors made up an early data release. Notes on the study in general: A classifier reportedly called cytomegalovirus status with high sensitivity and specificity. Some TCR beta chains (roughly 160 of them) were listed as cytomegalovirus-associated.

The CDR3 contains 16 residues. After removal of 1 base from V and 0 bases from J, the junction contained 0 bases not matched to a gene. CDR1 is MNHNY and CDR2 is SVGAGI in the germline V gene (reference sequence). The PCR made use of 60 Vbeta and 13 Jbeta primers. Sequencing was performed with immunoSEQ multiplex PCR; in TCRdb, only in-frame clones are kept and a portion is missing. The data contain almost 200,000 clones, just over 75% of them singletons. Worth noting for this clone: Its target is unknown.

The chain uses TRBV6-6 and TRBJ2-2, with TRBD2 identical over 9 bases. Specimen: PBMCs. The TCR originated in a man aged 25-45 years in good health and CMV-seronegative. The CDR3 DNA reads as TGTGCCAGCAGTTACTTAGCGGGAGCGAACACCGGGGAGCTGTTTTTT. This sequence encodes CASSYLAGANTGELFF.